The present T cell receptor (beta chain) was sequenced within a study of blood T cell repertoires in COVID-19. Study at large: T cells, B-cell-depleted T cells, or PBMCs supplied cDNA or gDNA.

How the authors handled the data: Amplification from reference gene primers served as the basis for estimated nucleated cell counts. Produced via immunoSEQ multiplex PCR; TCRdb's table is partial and in-frame only. V and J calls and clone size come straight from that table; D and trimming were deduced from the DNA. The sample yields about 150,000 clones, over 75% seen once. The CDR3 has 14 amino acids. V lost 2 bases, J lost 2 bases, and 10 bases lay in between. The germline CDR1 and CDR2 sequences are SGHAT and FQNNGV. The receptor was isolated from a human donor in a cohort sampled during active COVID-19. Sequenced input: peripheral blood. The genes are TRBV11-2 and TRBJ2-7; D perhaps matches TRBD1 (5 bases). The CDR3 coding sequence is TGTGCCAGCAGCTTATTTCAGGGAACCTACGAGCAGTACTTC. Translating gives CASSLFQGTYEQYF.